This TCR beta chain comes out of a study of brain T cells in children with intractable seizures. Study outcomes and limitations: Patients' HCMV serostatus was unknown; virus specificity rests on CDR3 similarity alone. Pre- and post-surgery blood differed in depth, so pre-surgery absences may be undersampling.

On this clone itself: What it recognizes is unknown. Distinct nucleotide sequences in the sample also encode this CDR3.

CDR3 length equals 13 residues. CDR1 and CDR2 (germline): SNHLY, FYNNEI. With V trimmed by 4 bases and J by 4 bases, 0 bases remained unmatched. Some clones are missing from TCRdb's copy, which holds only in-frame ones; the method was immunoSEQ multiplex PCR. This table holds a few hundred thousand clones, 85% to 95% found once. The sample's time point: blood from clinic visit 5 months post-surgery; TSC patient then seizure free. Surgery cases with the highest brain T cell transcript signatures were chosen for sequencing. The sample in question was peripheral blood, obtained about 5 months after surgery. This clonotype was sampled from a boy younger than two with tuberous sclerosis and intractable seizures. The genes are TRBV2 and TRBJ2-7; 11 bases map to TRBD2. DNA of the CDR3: TGTGCCAGCAGTGGGACTAGCGGGTACGAGCAGTACTTC. Its translation is CASSGTSGYEQYF.